This T cell receptor beta chain comes out of a study of control samples from healthy donors and cancer patients. The CDR3 runs 11 residues. V gave up 8 bases and J gave up 4 bases, with 11 bases separating them. The V gene's germline CDR1 is DFQATT and CDR2 SNEGSKA (reference sequence). Method: immunoSEQ multiplex PCR; TCRdb's copy keeps in-frame clones and lacks some. The table includes 150,000 to 200,000 clones, around 90% detected once. Sequenced sample: blood. The sequence was obtained from a man aged 25-40 years in good health. This rearrangement joins TRBV20-1 to TRBJ2-5, with a weak D call TRBD1 (5 bases). CDR3 coding DNA: TGCAGTCTGCTAGGGGTAGAGACCCAGTACTTC. Amino acid sequence: CSLLGVETQYF.